This paragraph reports one T cell receptor beta chain. As yet, its antigen is unknown. Pooled samples include second doses given at about 4 or 12 weeks. These data originate in a study of T cell responses to AZD1222 COVID-19 vaccine. Whole-study findings and limits: Distributed over spike, vaccine-associated CD4 TCRs predominated at 160-218 and 743-854. White British donors predominated, females outnumbered males, and clonal diversity was possibly underestimated.

V lost 3 bases, J lost 0 bases, and 12 bases lay in between. Germline V gene lookup returns CDR1 GTSNPN and CDR2 SVGIG (reference sequence). The CDR3 totals 14 residues. Assay used: immunoSEQ multiplex PCR; TCRdb lists only in-frame clones, some missing. The sample yields 55,000 to 70,000 clones, roughly 89% seen once. The chain recombines TRBV30 with TRBJ2-7; possibly TRBD1 or TRBD2 for D (5 bases each). Sequencing was performed on peripheral blood, taken 28 days after the second AZD1222 dose. The sequence came from an adult who received the AZD1222 COVID-19 vaccine. CDR3: CAWSRDGSSYEQYF. The DNA for the CDR3 is TGTGCCTGGAGCCGGGACGGTTCCTCCTACGAGCAGTACTTC.